Below are 24 T cell receptor beta chains sequenced from a single sample in a study of immune evolution from preneoplasia to lung adenocarcinoma. Measured with immunoSEQ multiplex PCR; TCRdb has only the in-frame clones, and not every one. Of roughly 5,300 clones listed, about 80% were seen once; the top ten hold 5.5% to 8%. The specimen sequenced was FFPE lung adenocarcinoma in situ tissue. The receptors were gathered from a person aged 60-79 years with lung adenocarcinoma.

The V call is TRBV9, the J call TRBJ2-5, with D possibly being TRBD2 (5 bases). The germline V gene has CDR1 SGDLS and CDR2 YYNGEE. This CDR3 comprises 14 residues. V lost 4 bases to trimming and J lost 5 bases, with 15 bases between them. This chain's CDR3 is CASSPFGVEETQYF. The CDR3, as DNA: TGTGCCAGCAGCCCCTTCGGGGTGGAGGAGACCCAGTACTTC. The full variable domain, completed using reference TRBV9 and TRBJ2-5, is DSGVTQTPKHLITATGQRVTLRCSPRSGDLSVYWYQQSLDQGLQFLIQYYNGEERAKGNILERFSAQQFPDLHSELNLSSLELGDSALYFCASSPFGVEETQYFGPGTRLLVL.

The rearrangement uses TRBV10-3 and TRBJ1-1; possibly TRBD1 for D (6 bases). Germline V CDR1 and CDR2: ENHRY, SYGVKD. Trimming shortened V by 4 bases and J by 1 base, and 7 bases separated the two germline ends. This CDR3 has 13 amino acids. CDR3 DNA sequence: TGTGCCATCAGTGCACAGGGGAACACTGAAGCTTTCTTT. Translation: CAISAQGNTEAFF.

The chain links TRBV7-9 to TRBJ2-1; unclear D gene. Germline-derived CDR1 and CDR2 are SEHNR and FQNEAQ (reference sequence). The CDR3 length is 11 residues. With 5 bases removed from V and 8 bases from J, the gap between germline ends came to 7 bases. Here the CDR3 reads CASSQSDEQFF. The CDR3, as DNA: TGTGCCAGCAGCCAATCCGATGAGCAGTTCTTC.

This chain connects TRBV6-1 to TRBJ2-4, with 7 bases that match TRBD1. Germline V lookup: CDR1 MNHNS, CDR2 SASEGT. The CDR3 contains 15 residues. J gave up 9 bases and V 0 bases, and 8 bases lay outside the gene matches. The CDR3 is CASSEAKTGSGIQYF. For the CDR3, the DNA is TGTGCCAGCAGTGAAGCAAAGACAGGGTCCGGCATTCAGTACTTC.

This chain links TRBV7-2 with TRBJ2-3, with 15 bases that match TRBD2. CDR1 is SGHTA and CDR2 is FQGNSA in the germline V gene. V lost 6 bases, J lost 4 bases, and 11 bases stayed unmatched. CDR3 length equals 18 residues. The CDR3 region has the DNA TGTGCCAGCAGTCGATACGGGACTAGCGGGGGGCGGGCAGATACGCAGTATTTT. Its protein is CASSRYGTSGGRADTQYF.

The chain combines TRBV18 with TRBJ2-2; possibly TRBD1 or TRBD2 for D (5 bases each). Germline loops: CDR1 KGHSH, CDR2 LQKENI. The CDR3 has 14 residues. V lost 5 bases and J lost 7, with 14 bases in between. The CDR3 loop reads CASSSGLWDGELFF. In DNA, the CDR3 is TGTGCCAGCTCATCGGGGCTCTGGGACGGGGAGCTGTTTTTT. Filled out from reference TRBV18 and TRBJ2-2, the complete variable domain reads NAGVMQNPRHLVRRRGQEARLRCSPMKGHSHVYWYRQLPEEGLKFMVYLQKENIIDESGMPKERFSAEFPKEGPSILRIQQVVRGDSAAYFCASSSGLWDGELFFGEGSRLTVL.

V and J are TRBV15 and TRBJ2-7; possible D gene TRBD2, 6 bases. V shed 0 bases and J shed 5 bases, with 8 bases lying between them. This CDR3 spans 13 amino acids. Germline assignment: CDR1 LNHNV and CDR2 YYDKDF (reference sequence). The CDR3 region is CATSRDGGNEQYF. CDR3 in DNA: TGTGCCACCAGCAGAGATGGGGGGAACGAGCAGTACTTC.

This chain joins TRBV28 and TRBJ2-7, with 11 bases that match TRBD2. Germline V gene sequence: CDR1 MDHEN, CDR2 SYDVKM. This CDR3 is 14 amino acids long. Losses at the gene ends were 4 bases for V and 5 bases for J; bases not matched to a gene: 4. CDR3 region: CASSSLAGVNEQYF. CDR3 DNA: TGTGCCAGCAGTTCACTAGCGGGGGTGAACGAGCAGTACTTC.

This chain connects TRBV5-1 to TRBJ1-3; 9 nucleotides line up with TRBD1. V lost 0 bases to trimming and J lost 4 bases; unmatched junction nucleotides: 5. Germline values: CDR1 SGHRS, CDR2 YFSETQ. This CDR3 has 16 amino acids. CDR3 loop: CASSLAPGTGGNTIYF. The CDR3 DNA reads TGCGCCAGCAGCTTGGCTCCCGGGACAGGGGGAAACACCATATATTTT.

This clone was recorded once. The chain carries TRBV7-8 and TRBJ1-5; possibly TRBD1 for D (6 bases). The germline CDR1 and CDR2 sequences are SGHVS and FQNEAQ. The length of the CDR3 is 17 residues. Trimming removed 5 bases from V and 7 bases from J, with 24 bases in between. CDR3 region: CASSRVWGARSDQPQHF. Here the CDR3 DNA reads TGTGCCAGCAGCCGTGTGTGGGGGGCGCGGTCGGACCAGCCCCAGCATTTT.

The chain carries TRBV5-1 and TRBJ1-4, with 8 bases fitting TRBD1. Unmatched junction bases numbered 3, after V lost 0 bases and J lost 8 bases. Germline lookup yields CDR1 SGHRS and CDR2 YFSETQ. This CDR3 is built from 14 residues. CDR3 sequence: CASSLAGGYEKLFF. For the CDR3, the DNA is TGCGCCAGCAGCTTGGCAGGGGGCTACGAAAAACTGTTTTTT. Filled out from reference TRBV5-1 and TRBJ1-4, the complete variable domain reads KAGVTQTPRYLIKTRGQQVTLSCSPISGHRSVSWYQQTPGQGLQFLFEYFSETQRNKGNFPGRFSGRQFSNSRSEMNVSTLELGDSALYLCASSLAGGYEKLFFGSGTQLSVL.

The chain has TRBV5-4 and TRBJ1-2; D might be TRBD1 (6 bases). Germline V gene data show CDR1 as SGHNT and CDR2 as YYREEE (reference sequence). Trimming removed 5 bases from V and 2 bases from J, with 10 bases in between. The CDR3 extends over 13 amino acids. The CDR3 DNA reads TGTGCCAGCAGTCCGGACAGAAACTATGGCTACACCTTC. Protein sequence: CASSPDRNYGYTF.

The J gene is TRBJ1-5, the V gene TRBV2; D unresolved. Looked up from germline, CDR1 is SNHLY and CDR2 is FYNNEI. Trimming took off 9 bases at V and 5 bases at J, with 11 bases between the two ends. The length of the CDR3 is 12 residues. The CDR3 protein is CASGKEYQPQHF. The CDR3, as DNA: TGTGCCAGTGGAAAAGAGTATCAGCCCCAGCATTTT. The full variable domain, with the rest looked up from reference TRBV2 and TRBJ1-5, is EPEVTQTPSHQVTQMGQEVILRCVPISNHLYFYWYRQILGQKVEFLVSFYNNEISEKSEIFDDQFSVERPDGSNFTLKIRSTKLEDSAMYFCASGKEYQPQHFGDGTRLSIL.

This chain links TRBV13 with TRBJ2-5; 7 nucleotides agree with TRBD1. TRBJ2-7 explains the end of the DNA better; the J call may be wrong. This CDR3 comprises 14 residues. Germline loops: CDR1 PRHDT, CDR2 FYEKMQ (reference sequence). CDR3 sequence (DNA): TGTGCCAGCAGCAATCGACAGGGTTTCTACGAGCAGTACTTC. Amino acid sequence: CASSNRQGFYEQYF.

By share, this clone counts as medium-sized. The chain joins TRBV5-5 to TRBJ1-1; no clear D gene. The germline gives CDR1 SGHKS, CDR2 YYEKEE (reference sequence). This CDR3 spans 16 amino acids. V lost 3 bases and J lost 1, with 16 bases in between. The CDR3 bases are TGTGCCAGCAGCTCACAACCAGGACTCAGGAACACTGAAGCTTTCTTT. Translation: CASSSQPGLRNTEAFF.

The chain employs TRBV7-3 and TRBJ2-5, with D uncertain. This CDR3 spans 13 amino acids. The germline V and J ends were trimmed by 2 bases and 5 bases, with 9 bases remaining between them. Germline-derived CDR1 and CDR2 are SGHTA and FQGTGA. Here the CDR3 reads CASSLDNSETQYF. The CDR3 nucleotides read TGTGCCAGCAGCTTAGACAATTCCGAGACCCAGTACTTC.

The V call is TRBV6-5, the J call TRBJ1-1; D is undetermined. Deletions cut 5 bases from V and 1 base from J, with 8 bases between. The CDR3 consists of 13 residues. CDR1 MNHEY and CDR2 SVGAGI come from the germline V gene. The CDR3 region is CASSHLQNTEAFF. The CDR3 nucleotides read TGTGCCAGCAGTCACCTACAGAACACTGAAGCTTTCTTT.

The sample holds one count of this clone. J is TRBJ2-3 and V is TRBV4-1; D not resolved. The CDR3 totals 16 residues. Germline V CDR1 and CDR2: MGHRA, YSYEKL. V shed 4 bases and J shed 1 base, with 15 bases lying between them. The CDR3 loop reads CASSRERVRGTDTQYF. The CDR3 DNA is TGCGCCAGCAGCCGGGAACGAGTGCGCGGCACAGATACGCAGTATTTT.

The DNA of the CDR3 is TGCGCCAGCGGGTCGGACAGGGAGTCACCCCTCCACTTT. It encodes CASGSDRESPLHF. The chain combines TRBV10-1 with TRBJ1-6; 8 bases align to TRBD1. The J segment lost 10 bases and the V segment lost 8 bases, leaving 7 bases of the junction unmatched. The CDR3 has 13 residues. The germline CDR1 and CDR2 sequences are WNHNN and SYGVQD (reference sequence).

The chain uses TRBV19 and TRBJ2-3; 8 nucleotides line up with TRBD1. This CDR3 spans 16 amino acids. Germline-derived CDR1 and CDR2 are LNHDA and SQIVND (reference sequence). The V segment lost 6 bases and the J segment 2 bases; nucleotides outside the gene matches: 10. CDR3 in amino acids: CASSRRGDRPTDTQYF. DNA for the CDR3: TGTGCCAGTAGCCGAAGGGGGGACAGGCCCACAGATACGCAGTATTTT.

V and J are TRBV19 and TRBJ1-1, with TRBD1 matching 7 bases. The CDR3 loop spans 20 amino acids. Trimming at V came to 8 bases and at J to 4 bases, leaving 28 bases not matched to a gene. Germline CDR1 is LNHDA and CDR2 is SQIVND (reference sequence). The CDR3 spells CASRRRGGGGRRRGSTEAFF. The CDR3 region has the DNA TGTGCCAGTCGCAGGAGGGGGGGAGGGGGCCGGAGGAGGGGTAGCACTGAAGCTTTCTTT.

The V and J genes are TRBV10-2 and TRBJ1-5; D is undetermined. The germline V gene encodes CDR1 WSHSY and CDR2 SAAADI. This CDR3 region has 15 residues. Trimming took 3 bases from V and 5 from J, leaving 14 bases between them. DNA for the CDR3: TGCGCCAGCAGTGACTTCGATAGGAGGGATCAGCCCCAGCATTTT. Translation: CASSDFDRRDQPQHF.

The CDR3 loop is CASSPREPGPGSNEKLFF. Here the CDR3 DNA reads TGCGCCAGCAGCCCTCGCGAACCAGGGCCGGGGAGTAATGAAAAACTGTTTTTT. The J gene is TRBJ1-4, the V gene TRBV5-1, with D tentatively TRBD1 (5 bases). This CDR3 comprises 18 residues. CDR1 SGHRS and CDR2 YFSETQ come from the germline V gene. V was clipped by 4 bases and J by 4 bases, with 23 bases between them.

The rearrangement links TRBV11-1 to TRBJ2-7; no clear D gene. The CDR3 contains 15 residues. CDR1 and CDR2 (germline): SGHAT, FQDESV (reference sequence). V lost 4 bases and J lost 1, with 14 bases in between. CDR3 sequence reads: CASSSTDGRSYEQYF. The CDR3 nucleotides read TGTGCCAGCAGCTCGACGGACGGGCGATCCTACGAGCAGTACTTC.